The next 20 T cell receptor beta chains were all read from a single sample in a study of cytomegalovirus exposure and HLA in healthy donors. Primers: 60 Vbeta forward and 13 Jbeta reverse. Sequencing was performed with immunoSEQ multiplex PCR; in TCRdb, only in-frame clones are kept and a portion is missing. The table records 150,000 to 200,000 clones, approximately 80% of them present only once. Source material: PBMCs. These receptor sequences come from a middle-aged man in good health and CMV-seronegative.

This clone came up a few times. V usage is TRBV2 and J usage is TRBJ2-5; 8 nucleotides match TRBD2. The CDR3 runs to 15 residues. Germline V CDR1 and CDR2: SNHLY, FYNNEI. The J segment lost 2 bases and the V segment lost 2 bases, leaving 4 bases of the junction unmatched. The CDR3 reads CASSESRGEQETQYF. CDR3 bases: TGTGCCAGCAGTGAATCGCGGGGGGAGCAAGAGACCCAGTACTTC.

CDR3 loop: CASSGAANQPQHF. The DNA for the CDR3 is TGTGCCAGCAGCGGAGCCGCCAATCAGCCCCAGCATTTT. The rearrangement uses TRBV5-6 and TRBJ1-5; no clear D gene. Germline lookup yields CDR1 SGHDT and CDR2 YYEEEE. This CDR3 region has 13 residues. V was shortened by 4 bases and J by 3 bases, with 8 bases between the two germline ends.

This clone was detected a few times. This chain links TRBV5-6 with TRBJ2-3; a weak D match, TRBD2 (5 bases). Germline CDR1 SGHDT, CDR2 YYEEEE. This CDR3 is 14 amino acids long. The germline V and J ends were trimmed by 4 bases and 4 bases, with 13 bases remaining between them. The CDR3 loop is CASSPYGISDTQYF. The CDR3 bases are TGTGCCAGCAGCCCGTACGGGATTTCAGATACGCAGTATTTT.

This clone has a handful of counts. The chain carries TRBV18 and TRBJ2-7; tentative D call: TRBD2 (5 bases). The CDR3 totals 16 residues. The germline V and J ends were trimmed by 3 bases and 4 bases, with 19 bases remaining between them. Germline V gives CDR1 KGHSH, CDR2 LQKENI. For the CDR3, the DNA is TGTGCCAGCTCACCGGGCCGGGGTCCCCTACAATACGAGCAGTACTTC. Protein product: CASSPGRGPLQYEQYF.

The chain uses TRBV4-3 and TRBJ1-1; D is ambiguous. This CDR3 has 15 residues. The V end lost 0 bases, the J end lost 6 bases, and 14 bases lay between the germline ends. The germline gives CDR1 LGHNA, CDR2 YSLEER. The CDR3 coding sequence is TGCGCCAGCAGCCAAGAGTGGCAGAGAGGTGCTGAAGCTTTCTTT. This gives the protein CASSQEWQRGAEAFF.

This chain links TRBV7-9 with TRBJ2-2; D is ambiguous. Between the trimmed V and J ends, which lost 8 bases and 5 bases, there was a span of 18 bases. The CDR3 sequence is 15 residues long. Germline CDR1 is SEHNR and CDR2 is FQNEAQ (reference sequence). The CDR3 nucleotides read TGTGCCAGCGTATCAACCCCGTCTGCGACCGGGGAGCTGTTTTTT. Translating gives CASVSTPSATGELFF.

The chain links TRBV2 to TRBJ2-3, with TRBD2 identical over 11 bases. The V gene end was trimmed by 6 bases and the J gene end by 0 bases; junction bases not matched to a gene: 11. CDR3 size: 18 residues. CDR1 and CDR2 from the germline V gene are SNHLY and FYNNEI. CDR3 DNA: TGTGCCAGCAGCAAATTGACTAGCGGGGTCATTAGCACAGATACGCAGTATTTT. The encoded protein is CASSKLTSGVISTDTQYF.

The chain carries TRBV5-1 and TRBJ1-3; D possibly corresponds to TRBD1 (5 bases). The CDR3 is made up of 17 amino acids. Germline V gives CDR1 SGHRS, CDR2 YFSETQ. Trimming took 3 bases from V and 0 from J, leaving 16 bases between them. CDR3 amino acids: CASSWGGNTNSGNTIYF. In DNA, the CDR3 is TGCGCCAGCAGCTGGGGGGGTAACACGAACTCTGGAAACACCATATATTTT.

This clone was counted between two and nine times. The chain couples TRBV4-3 to TRBJ1-5; D call uncertain. This CDR3 is 14 amino acids long. The germline V gene has CDR1 LGHNA and CDR2 YSLEER. Trimming took off 0 bases at V and 7 bases at J, with 10 bases between the two ends. CDR3 nucleotides: TGCGCCAGCAGCCAAGACCCGGGAGGGCAGCCCCAGCATTTT. This encodes CASSQDPGGQPQHF.

The J gene is TRBJ1-5, the V gene TRBV19, with D unclear. The V and J ends lost 1 base and 2 bases respectively, with 3 bases between them. Germline V CDR1 and CDR2: LNHDA, SQIVND (reference sequence). The CDR3 runs 13 residues. This chain's CDR3 is CASSIAGNQPQHF. The CDR3 DNA is TGTGCCAGTAGTATAGCCGGCAATCAGCCCCAGCATTTT.

This clone has just one count. This sequence joins TRBV5-1 and TRBJ2-1, with D possibly matching TRBD2 (6 bases). This CDR3 comprises 14 residues. Trimming took off 4 bases at V and 7 bases at J, with 15 bases between the two ends. Germline CDR1 and CDR2: SGHRS and YFSETQ. The CDR3: CASSQGRGGNEQFF. CDR3 bases: TGCGCCAGCAGCCAGGGTCGTGGGGGGAATGAGCAGTTCTTC. Filled out from reference TRBV5-1 and TRBJ2-1, the complete variable domain reads KAGVTQTPRYLIKTRGQQVTLSCSPISGHRSVSWYQQTPGQGLQFLFEYFSETQRNKGNFPGRFSGRQFSNSRSEMNVSTLELGDSALYLCASSQGRGGNEQFFGPGTRLTVL.

This sequence joins TRBV4-1 and TRBJ1-4, with TRBD1 identical over 9 bases. Germline V gene sequence: CDR1 MGHRA, CDR2 YSYEKL. The CDR3 consists of 15 residues. J gave up 13 bases and V 5 bases, and 14 bases lay outside the gene matches. The CDR3 DNA reads TGCGCCAGCAGCTCTCCCGGGACAGGGTTATCTCGACTGTTTTTT. It codes for CASSSPGTGLSRLFF.

This clone showed up just a few times. This sequence joins TRBV7-8 and TRBJ1-1; 7 nucleotides agree with TRBD1. The trim removed 7 bases at V and 0 bases at J, leaving 11 bases unmatched. The CDR3 runs to 16 residues. The V gene's germline CDR1 is SGHVS and CDR2 FQNEAQ. CDR3 amino acids: CASNLPRDSMNTEAFF. CDR3 DNA sequence: TGTGCCAGCAACCTGCCCAGGGACAGCATGAACACTGAAGCTTTCTTT.

The gene calls are TRBV5-1 and TRBJ1-1; 8 bases map to TRBD1. Germline V gives CDR1 SGHRS, CDR2 YFSETQ. The junction had 10 bases not matched to a gene; V was cut back by 5 bases and J by 7 bases. The CDR3 has 14 amino acids. CDR3 protein: CASRRDPGQDEAFF. DNA of the CDR3: TGCGCCAGCAGACGAGATCCGGGACAGGATGAAGCTTTCTTT.

The gene calls are TRBV4-1 and TRBJ2-5; tentative D call: TRBD1 (5 bases). Germline V gives CDR1 MGHRA, CDR2 YSYEKL. The ends were cut back, 1 base at V and 5 bases at J, with 17 bases in the middle. The CDR3 runs 16 residues. This CDR3 is CASSQGLLGARETQYF. The CDR3 DNA reads as TGCGCCAGCAGCCAAGGTTTATTAGGGGCTCGTGAGACCCAGTACTTC.

The chain joins TRBV6-5 to TRBJ1-4; the match to TRBD1 covers 7 bases. Germline loops: CDR1 MNHEY, CDR2 SVGAGI. The CDR3 has 15 amino acids. V lost 2 bases and J lost 5; bases outside the gene matches: 5. The CDR3 is CASSYRQGWNEKLFF. CDR3 DNA sequence: TGTGCCAGCAGTTACAGACAGGGATGGAATGAAAAACTGTTTTTT.

The chain employs TRBV7-2 and TRBJ2-1, with D unclear. V was pared by 2 bases and J by 5 bases, with 16 bases between. There are 16 residues in the CDR3. Germline-derived CDR1 and CDR2 are SGHTA and FQGNSA. CDR3 in amino acids: CASSLLGSMGHNEQFF. CDR3 DNA sequence: TGTGCCAGCAGCTTACTGGGCTCCATGGGCCACAATGAGCAGTTCTTC. Supplemented by reference TRBV7-2 and TRBJ2-1, the full variable domain reads GAGVSQSPSNKVTEKGKDVELRCDPISGHTALYWYRQSLGQGLEFLIYFQGNSAPDKSGLPSDRFSAERTGGSVSTLTIQRTQQEDSAVYLCASSLLGSMGHNEQFFGPGTRLTVL.

The chain recombines TRBV20-1 with TRBJ1-2; maybe TRBD1 (6 bases). Germline CDR1 is DFQATT and CDR2 is SNEGSKA (reference sequence). The CDR3 loop spans 11 amino acids. The DNA for the CDR3 is TGCAGCGCAACAGGGCCGGCAGGCTACACCTTC. Translating gives CSATGPAGYTF.

This chain links TRBV6-5 with TRBJ1-3; the D gene is possibly TRBD1 (5 bases). Germline V gene sequence: CDR1 MNHEY, CDR2 SVGAGI. The CDR3 length is 13 residues. V lost 5 bases to trimming and J lost 7 bases, with 12 bases between them. The CDR3, as DNA: TGTGCCAGCAGTGAATGGCAGGGCAACACCATATATTTT. Protein product: CASSEWQGNTIYF.

The table lists this clone with a few counts. The genes are TRBV18 and TRBJ2-7; 12 bases match TRBD2. Germline values: CDR1 KGHSH, CDR2 LQKENI. V shed 4 bases and J 5 bases; nucleotides not matched to a gene: 9. This CDR3 spans 16 amino acids. DNA for the CDR3: TGTGCCAGCTCACTTGATCTAGCGGGGGGGCTCCACGAGCAGTACTTC. Its translation: CASSLDLAGGLHEQYF.